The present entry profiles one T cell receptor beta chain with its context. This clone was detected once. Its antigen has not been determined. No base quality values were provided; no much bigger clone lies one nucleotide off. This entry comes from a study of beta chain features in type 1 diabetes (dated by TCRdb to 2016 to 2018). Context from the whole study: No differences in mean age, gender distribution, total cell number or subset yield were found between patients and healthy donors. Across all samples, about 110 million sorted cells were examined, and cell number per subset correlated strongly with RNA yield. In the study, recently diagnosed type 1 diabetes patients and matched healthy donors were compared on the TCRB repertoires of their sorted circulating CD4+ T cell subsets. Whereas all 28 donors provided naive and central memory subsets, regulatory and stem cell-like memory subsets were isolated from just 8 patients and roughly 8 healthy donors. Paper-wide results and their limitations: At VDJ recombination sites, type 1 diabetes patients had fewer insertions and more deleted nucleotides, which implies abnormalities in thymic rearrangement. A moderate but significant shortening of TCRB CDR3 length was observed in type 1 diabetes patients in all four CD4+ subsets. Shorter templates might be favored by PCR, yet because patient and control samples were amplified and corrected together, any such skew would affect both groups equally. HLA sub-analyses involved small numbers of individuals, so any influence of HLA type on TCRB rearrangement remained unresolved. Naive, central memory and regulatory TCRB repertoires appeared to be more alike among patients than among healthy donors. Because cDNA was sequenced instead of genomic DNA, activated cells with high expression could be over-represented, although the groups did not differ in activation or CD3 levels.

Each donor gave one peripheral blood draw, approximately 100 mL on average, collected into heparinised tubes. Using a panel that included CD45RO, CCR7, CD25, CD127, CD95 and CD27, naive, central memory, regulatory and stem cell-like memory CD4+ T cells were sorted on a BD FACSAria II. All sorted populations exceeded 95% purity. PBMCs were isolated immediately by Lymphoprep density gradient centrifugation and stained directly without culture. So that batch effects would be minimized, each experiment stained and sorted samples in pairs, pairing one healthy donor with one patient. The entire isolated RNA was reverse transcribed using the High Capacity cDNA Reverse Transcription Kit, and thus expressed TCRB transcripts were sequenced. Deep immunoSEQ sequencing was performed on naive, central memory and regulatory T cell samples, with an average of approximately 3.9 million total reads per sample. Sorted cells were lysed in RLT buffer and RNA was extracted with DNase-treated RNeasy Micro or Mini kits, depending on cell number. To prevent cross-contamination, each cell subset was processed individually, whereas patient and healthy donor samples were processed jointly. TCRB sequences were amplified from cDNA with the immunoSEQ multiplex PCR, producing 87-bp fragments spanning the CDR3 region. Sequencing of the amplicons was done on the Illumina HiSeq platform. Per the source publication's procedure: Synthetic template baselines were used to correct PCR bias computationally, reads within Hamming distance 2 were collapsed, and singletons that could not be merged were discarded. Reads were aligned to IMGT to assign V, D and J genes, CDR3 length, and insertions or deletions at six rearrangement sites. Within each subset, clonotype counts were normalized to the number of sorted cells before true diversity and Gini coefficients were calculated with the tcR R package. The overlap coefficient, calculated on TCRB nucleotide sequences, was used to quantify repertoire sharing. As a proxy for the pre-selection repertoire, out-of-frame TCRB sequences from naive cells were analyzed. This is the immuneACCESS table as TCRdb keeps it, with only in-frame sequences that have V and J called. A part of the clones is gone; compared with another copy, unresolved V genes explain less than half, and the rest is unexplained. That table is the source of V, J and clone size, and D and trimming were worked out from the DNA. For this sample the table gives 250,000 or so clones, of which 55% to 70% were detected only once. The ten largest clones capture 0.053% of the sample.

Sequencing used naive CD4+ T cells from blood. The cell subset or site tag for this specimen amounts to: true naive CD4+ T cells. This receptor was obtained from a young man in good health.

The DNA sequence reads TGTGCCAGCAGCGTAGAGCGGGAGGGCCCTCGGGGCGAGCAGTACTTC. The encoded protein is CASSVEREGPRGEQYF. The rearrangement combines TRBV9 with TRBJ2-7, with 10 junctional bases fitting TRBD2. Reading from cysteine to phenylalanine, the CDR3 counts 16 amino acids. This entry keeps only the CDR3 DNA: 48 bases, framed from base 1. In the germline V gene, CDR1 corresponds to SGDLS and CDR2 to YYNGEE. Trimming accounts for 0 bases at V and 6 bases at J, while the number of junction bases matched to no gene is 9. Here the CDR3 is joined to the reference TRBV9 and TRBJ2-7 genes, and the full variable domain is: DSGVTQTPKHLITATGQRVTLRCSPRSGDLSVYWYQQSLDQGLQFLIQYYNGEERAKGNILERFSAQQFPDLHSELNLSSLELGDSALYFCASSVEREGPRGEQYFGPGTRLTVT.